This T cell receptor beta chain was retrieved from a study of blood T cell repertoires in COVID-19. Overall study context: Sample material is recorded as cDNA or gDNA derived from T cells, B-cell-depleted T cells, or PBMCs.

Libraries were prepared by immunoSEQ multiplex PCR; TCRdb keeps only in-frame clonotypes and omits some of them. This table has over 35,000 clones, about 91% appearing once. The CDR3 contains 15 residues. Looked up from germline, CDR1 is SGHRS and CDR2 is YFSETQ. Trimming at V came to 2 bases and at J to 0 bases, leaving 2 bases not matched to a gene. The V call is TRBV5-1, the J call TRBJ2-3; 8 bases are a match to TRBD2. Sequencing was carried out using peripheral blood. The sequence came from a man aged 50-59 years with active COVID-19. The chain's CDR3 is CASSFASGSTDTQYF. CDR3 DNA: TGCGCCAGCAGCTTCGCTAGCGGGAGCACAGATACGCAGTATTTT.